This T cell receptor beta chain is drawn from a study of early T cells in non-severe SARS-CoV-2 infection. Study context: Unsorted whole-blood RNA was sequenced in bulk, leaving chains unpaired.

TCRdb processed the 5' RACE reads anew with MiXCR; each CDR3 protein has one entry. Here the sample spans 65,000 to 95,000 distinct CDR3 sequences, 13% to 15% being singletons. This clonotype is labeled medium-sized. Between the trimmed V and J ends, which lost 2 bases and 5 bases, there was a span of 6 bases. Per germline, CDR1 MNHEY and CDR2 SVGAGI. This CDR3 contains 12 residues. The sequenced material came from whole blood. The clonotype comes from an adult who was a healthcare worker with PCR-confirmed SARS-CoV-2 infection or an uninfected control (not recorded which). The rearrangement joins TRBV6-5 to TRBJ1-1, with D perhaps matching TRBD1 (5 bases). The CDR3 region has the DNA TGTGCCAGCAGTTACGGGGGGACTGAAGCTTTCTTT. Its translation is CASSYGGTEAFF.